This TCR beta chain appears in the sequencing data of a study of T cell repertoires in cytomegalovirus infection. For this clonotype: Its antigen is as yet unknown.

TCRdb reprocessed the reads via MiXCR and lists one record per CDR3 protein. The sample contains fewer than 550,000 distinct CDR3 sequences, 15% to 20% of which appear only once. V was cut by 2 bases and J by 0 bases, with 5 bases left in between. The germline gives CDR1 GTSNPN, CDR2 SVGIG (reference sequence). The CDR3 covers 13 residues. General study results and limits: Carriers of CMV and the relevant HLA type were discriminated by public TCR beta frequency.

The specimen sequenced was CD8+ T cells from PBMCs. The rearrangement joins TRBV30 to TRBJ2-1; D is ambiguous. This receptor was taken from a human donor in good health (CMV status not recorded). Some clones in this sample may be carry-over from other donors' samples. The CDR3 loop is CAWSPSSYNEQFF. The CDR3, as DNA: TGTGCCTGGAGTCCGAGCTCCTACAATGAGCAGTTCTTC.